This TCR beta chain was profiled in a study of post-analysis software for immune sequencing data (dated by TCRdb to 2015 to 2017). Background on the whole study: Disease courses on record covered relapsing-remitting, secondary progressive and progressive-relapsing multiple sclerosis, though some patients had no subtype annotation. A subset of samples was prepared in parallel using single-end sample barcoding, then pooled and co-amplified after Illumina adapter ligation. The patient repertoires were set against 11 previously published healthy control repertoires from donors whose ages ranged from roughly 6 to 26 years. Paper-wide results and their limitations: A handful of TRBV segments, including TRBV5-6, TRBV5-1 and TRBV20-1, were significantly more frequent in patients than controls. The multiple sclerosis patient group was slightly younger than the control group. Direct clustering with F measure showed strong co-clustering of samples prepared in the same batch, prompting a batch-effect correction. Normalized Chao1 diversity was significantly lower in multiple sclerosis patients than controls, suggesting substantial peripheral T-cell clonal expansion.

To demonstrate the VDJtools post-analysis software, TCR beta repertoires were profiled from the peripheral blood of more than ten young patients with multiple sclerosis. The multiple sclerosis patients were children and adolescents between roughly 6 and 16 years of age. Concerning this clonotype: Its antigen is not yet known. Within one base of it there is no much larger clone, and no base qualities were kept.

The library was built by means of PCR. Sequencing relied on an Illumina HiSeq 2500. Unique molecular identifiers were incorporated into TCR beta cDNA libraries to reduce PCR and sequencing biases. Some 500,000 cDNA molecules were obtained per 1 to 10 million input T cells, so each molecule approximated one T cell. The same protocol used for the earlier healthy control dataset was applied to prepare and sequence the patient libraries. Within a given batch, samples were prepared together, multiplexed and sequenced on the same HiSeq lane. Per the authors' processing: MIGEC was used to process the raw barcoded reads, and molecular identifier groups with only a single read were discarded before consensus assembly and CDR3 extraction. Clonotype tables were post-analysed with VDJtools, normalizing diversity by down-sampling all datasets to the smallest sample size. To correct batch-related cross-sample contamination, repertoire overlap clustering matched CDR3 amino acid sequences but not nucleotide sequences. In TCRdb, the public reads were trimmed at Q25 with fastp and aligned with MiXCR, with productive beta chains retained. Rows merge per CDR3 protein into single entries with the most common DNA and genes. Clone size and V and J calls follow TCRdb, not the original study. The sample includes 350,000 to 500,000 distinct CDR3 sequences, with approximately 38% observed a single time. Jointly, the top ten make up about 8% of the sample.

According to the germline V gene, CDR1 reads SGHAT and CDR2 reads FQNNGV. From the cysteine through the phenylalanine, the CDR3 covers 14 amino acids. Of the read, only the CDR3 DNA is kept; its 42 bases are in frame from base 1. Trimming takes 5 bases off V and 4 bases off J; junction bases not matched to a gene: 4. The origin of this receptor is a girl aged 2 to 9 with multiple sclerosis. In this chain, TRBV11-2 is recombined with TRBJ2-2, and TRBD1 aligns with 7 junction nucleotides. The sample taken for sequencing was blood. The bases read TGTGCCAGCAGCGTCTACAGGGGCACCGGGGAGCTGTTTTTT. Its translation reads: CASSVYRGTGELFF.